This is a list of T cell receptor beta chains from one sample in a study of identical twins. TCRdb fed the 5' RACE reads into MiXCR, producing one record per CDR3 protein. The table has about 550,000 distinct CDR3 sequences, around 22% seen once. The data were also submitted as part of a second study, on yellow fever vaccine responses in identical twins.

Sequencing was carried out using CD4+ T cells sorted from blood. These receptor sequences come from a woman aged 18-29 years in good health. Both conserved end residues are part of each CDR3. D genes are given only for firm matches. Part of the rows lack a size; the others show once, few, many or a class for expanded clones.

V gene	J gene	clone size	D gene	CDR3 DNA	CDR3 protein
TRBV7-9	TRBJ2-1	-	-	TGTGCCAGCAGCTTACGGGACTCCTACAATGAGCAGTTCTTC	CASSLRDSYNEQFF
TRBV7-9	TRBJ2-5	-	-	TGTGCCAGCAGCTTTGGTAGCGGAGCCGGACAAGAGACCCAGTACTTC	CASSFGSGAGQETQYF
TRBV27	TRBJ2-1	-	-	TGTGCCAGCAGCCTCAGGCAGGGGGGCGAGCAGTTCTTC	CASSLRQGGEQFF
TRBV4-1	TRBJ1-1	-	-	TGCGCCAGCAGCCGAACCGGTATGCTAGAACCCACTGAAGCTTTCTTT	CASSRTGMLEPTEAFF
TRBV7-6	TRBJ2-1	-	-	TGTGCCAGCAGCTTAAGGTGGGACGGTTACAATGAGCAGTTCTTC	CASSLRWDGYNEQFF
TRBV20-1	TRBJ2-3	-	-	TGCAGTGCTAGAGCCCGCACAGATACGCAGTATTTT	CSARARTDTQYF
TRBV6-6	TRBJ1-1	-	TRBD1	TGTGCCAGCAGTTCAACAGGGGTCCGGGCTTTCTTT	CASSSTGVRAFF
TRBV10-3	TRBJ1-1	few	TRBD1	TGTGCCATCAGTGAACGGGACAGGGGGAGGAACACTGAAGCTTTCTTT	CAISERDRGRNTEAFF
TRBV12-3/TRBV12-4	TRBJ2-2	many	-	TGTGCCAGCAGTTTTGGACAGCTGGGCGGGGAGCTGTTTTTT	CASSFGQLGGELFF
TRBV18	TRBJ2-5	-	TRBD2	TGTGCCAGCTCACCCGTAGCGGGCCCGAGACAAGAGACCCAGTACTTC	CASSPVAGPRQETQYF
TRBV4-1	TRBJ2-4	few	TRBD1	TGCGCCAGCAGCCAAGATCTCGGGACAGGGTCCCGCCCGTCGGCCAAAAACATTCAGTACTTC	CASSQDLGTGSRPSAKNIQYF
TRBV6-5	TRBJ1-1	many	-	TGTGCCAGCAGTTCACCGTGGACTGAAGCTTTCTTT	CASSSPWTEAFF
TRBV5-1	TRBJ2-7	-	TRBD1	TGCGCCAGCAGCGTCTACAGGGGGCTCTACGAGCAGTACTTC	CASSVYRGLYEQYF
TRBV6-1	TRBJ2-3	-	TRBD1	TGTGCCAGCAGATCGGACAGGGGGCCAGATACGCAGTATTTT	CASRSDRGPDTQYF
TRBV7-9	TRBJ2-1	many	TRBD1	TGTGCCAGCAGCATATCTCGGACAGGGGGCTGGAATGAGCAGTTCTTC	CASSISRTGGWNEQFF
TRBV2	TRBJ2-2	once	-	TGTGCCAGCAGTGACCGAATCCTGAACACCGGGGAGCTGTTTTTT	CASSDRILNTGELFF
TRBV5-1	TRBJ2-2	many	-	TGCGCCAGCAGCTTCGCAGCCACCGGGGAGCTGTTTTTT	CASSFAATGELFF
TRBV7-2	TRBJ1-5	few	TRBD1	TGTGCCAGCAGCACACAGGGGCCCAATCAGCCCCAGCATTTT	CASSTQGPNQPQHF
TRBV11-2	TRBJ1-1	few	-	TGTGCCAGCAGCCTAAGGTTAGGTGCCGAAGCTTTCTTT	CASSLRLGAEAFF
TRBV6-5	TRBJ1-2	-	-	TGTGCCAGCAGTTCGACCCCCGACGGTGGCTACACCTTC	CASSSTPDGGYTF
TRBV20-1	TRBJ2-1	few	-	TGCAGTGCGGCCGAGGCAGGGGTATTGAGCGAGCAGTTCTTC	CSAAEAGVLSEQFF
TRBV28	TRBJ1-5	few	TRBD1	TGTGCCAGCACTATAACCTCCGGGACAGTTAATCAGCCCCAGCATTTT	CASTITSGTVNQPQHF
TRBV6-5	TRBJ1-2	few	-	TGTGCCAGCAGTTCCTGGCCCGGGGACCGAAACTATGGCTACACCTTC	CASSSWPGDRNYGYTF
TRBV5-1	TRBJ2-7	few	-	TGCGCCAGCAGCCGAACCTGGGGCCAGCCTTCCTACGAGCAGTACTTC	CASSRTWGQPSYEQYF
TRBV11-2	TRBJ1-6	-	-	TGTGCCAGCAGCTTCGTGGCTCTTTCTGGTGGTTCACCCCTCCACTTT	CASSFVALSGGSPLHF
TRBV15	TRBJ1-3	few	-	TGTGCCACCAGCAGAGCAGTAAACTCTGGAAACACCATATATTTT	CATSRAVNSGNTIYF
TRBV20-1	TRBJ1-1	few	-	TGCAGTGCTAGATCGGCAGCAGGAATTCTCACTGAAGCTTTCTTT	CSARSAAGILTEAFF
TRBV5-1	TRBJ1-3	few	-	TGCGCCAGCAGCTTGACAAGTTTTTCTGGAAACACCATATATTTT	CASSLTSFSGNTIYF
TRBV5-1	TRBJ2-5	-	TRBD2	TGCGCCAGCAGCTTGGTAGCGGGAGGCCTTTACTTC	CASSLVAGGLYF
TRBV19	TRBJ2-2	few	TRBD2	TGTGCCAGTAGTATTGGGACTAGCGGGATTAAGACCGGGGAGCTGTTTTTT	CASSIGTSGIKTGELFF
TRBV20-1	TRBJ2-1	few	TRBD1	TGCAGTGCTAGTGGACAGGGCAATGAGCAGTTCTTC	CSASGQGNEQFF
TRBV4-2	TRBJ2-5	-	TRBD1	TGTGCCAGCAGCCAAGAAGGGACAGGGCCCCCCCAGTACTTC	CASSQEGTGPPQYF
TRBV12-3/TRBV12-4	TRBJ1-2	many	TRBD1	TGTGCCAGCAGTTTGGGGACAGGGGGAAACTATGGCTACACCTTC	CASSLGTGGNYGYTF
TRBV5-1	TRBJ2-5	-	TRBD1	TGCGCCAGCAGCTCCGGGACAGGGATGAAAGAGACCCAGTACTTC	CASSSGTGMKETQYF
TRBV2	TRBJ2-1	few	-	TGTGCCAGCAGAGCACAGGGTGAGCAGTTCTTC	CASRAQGEQFF
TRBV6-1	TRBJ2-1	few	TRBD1	TGTGCCAGCAGAGGACAGGGTTTTTCCAATGAGCAGTTCTTC	CASRGQGFSNEQFF
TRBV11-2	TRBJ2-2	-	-	TGTGCCAGCAGCCCAATTGGGACTTCAAACACCGGGGAGCTGTTTTTT	CASSPIGTSNTGELFF
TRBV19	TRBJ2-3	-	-	TGTGCCAGTAGTATCGGTCGCGACACAGATACGCAGTATTTT	CASSIGRDTDTQYF
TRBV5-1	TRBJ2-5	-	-	TGCGCCAGCGCACGCGGGTTGGCGGAACAAGAGACCCAGTACTTC	CASARGLAEQETQYF
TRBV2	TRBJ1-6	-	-	TGTGCCAGCAGTGTTACAGGCCAAAATTCACCCCTCCACTTT	CASSVTGQNSPLHF
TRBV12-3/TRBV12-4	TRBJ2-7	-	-	TGTGCCAGCAGACTAGATGGCTCCTACGAGCAGTACTTC	CASRLDGSYEQYF
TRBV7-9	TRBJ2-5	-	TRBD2	TGTGCCAGCAGCTTACTAGCGGTAAAAGAGACCCAGTACTTC	CASSLLAVKETQYF
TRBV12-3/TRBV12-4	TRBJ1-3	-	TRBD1	TGTGCCAGCAGGAGGACAGGGTTCTCTGGAAACACCATATATTTT	CASRRTGFSGNTIYF
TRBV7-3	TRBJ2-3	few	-	TGTGCCAGCAGCATAAGGCCTAGCATCGCAGATACGCAGTATTTT	CASSIRPSIADTQYF
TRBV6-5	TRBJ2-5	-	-	TGTGCCAGCAGTTCTACAGTAAACCAAGAGACCCAGTACTTC	CASSSTVNQETQYF
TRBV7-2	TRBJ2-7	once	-	TGTGCCAGCAGCTTTCAGCAACCGGGACTTTCCTACGAGCAGTACTTC	CASSFQQPGLSYEQYF
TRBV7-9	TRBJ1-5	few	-	TGTGCCGTAGGAGGGGACTACGGCAATCAGCCCCAGCATTTT	CAVGGDYGNQPQHF
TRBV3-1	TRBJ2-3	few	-	TGTGCCAGCAGCCAAGAAGTCCCGGGGGCACAGTTATGTTTT	CASSQEVPGAQLCF
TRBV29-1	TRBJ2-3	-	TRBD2	TGCAGCGTTGCCGGGACTAGCGGAGTCACAGATACGCAGTATTTT	CSVAGTSGVTDTQYF
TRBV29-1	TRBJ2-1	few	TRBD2	TGCAGCGCTCGGGCTAGCGGGAGTTTCTCCTACAATGAGCAGTTCTTC	CSARASGSFSYNEQFF
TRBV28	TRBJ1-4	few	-	TGTGCCAGCAGTTTAGGGGGCGCCGATAATGAAAAACTGTTTTTT	CASSLGGADNEKLFF
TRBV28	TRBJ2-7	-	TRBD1	TGTGCCAGCAGATATACAGGGGAGAGCTCCTACGAGCAGTACTTC	CASRYTGESSYEQYF